This TCR beta chain was sequenced during a study of T cell changes during pregnancy in multiple sclerosis. The V and J ends lost 7 bases and 10 bases respectively, with 19 bases between them. The germline CDR1 and CDR2 sequences are SQVTM and ANQGSEA. This CDR3 has 13 amino acids. Only in-frame clones appear in the TCRdb table, and some are missing; sequencing was by immunoSEQ multiplex PCR. The table lists 75,000 to 100,000 clones, 90% of them singletons. The rearrangement joins TRBV29-1 to TRBJ1-4; D is uncertain. Here the sequenced sample was peripheral blood, taken in the second trimester of pregnancy. This receptor was obtained from a female donor in good health, enrolled as a control in a pregnancy study. CDR3 residues: CSALLEGLRKLFF. CDR3 sequence (DNA): TGCAGCGCCCTGCTTGAGGGTTTGAGAAAACTGTTTTTT.